This paragraph reports one T cell receptor (beta chain). The antigen remains undetermined. Generated by immunoSEQ multiplex PCR, the TCRdb table keeps only in-frame clones and is missing some. The sample lists about 97,000 clones; nearly 90% were seen once. The data were taken from a study of T cell responses to AZD1222 COVID-19 vaccine. Study-wide points: Repertoire sampling occurred only after the peak T cell response. At study baseline, merely five or six AZD1222 recipients were seropositive. Clonal diversity was possibly underestimated, and white British individuals and females predominated among donors.

The CDR3 covers 15 residues. Trimming removed 2 bases from V and 4 bases from J, with 14 bases in between. CDR1 and CDR2 from the germline V gene are KGHSH and LQKENI. Sequencing was performed on peripheral blood, taken on day 0 of AZD1222 vaccination. This clonotype originated in an adult in good health. This chain joins TRBV18 and TRBJ1-1; D is unclear. This chain's CDR3 is CASSPISLMSTEAFF. The CDR3 nucleotides read TGTGCCAGCTCACCAATAAGCCTCATGAGCACTGAAGCTTTCTTT.